This T cell receptor (beta chain) was obtained from a study of OX40 agonist ivuxolimab in advanced cancers. Trimming removed 0 bases from V and 7 bases from J, with 5 bases in between. Germline V gene lookup returns CDR1 SGHNT and CDR2 YYREEE (reference sequence). The CDR3 covers 12 residues. Using immunoSEQ multiplex PCR, the repertoire was profiled, and TCRdb retains in-frame clones only, with some absent. The sample includes around 40,000 clones, roughly four fifths of them seen just once. Here the sequenced sample was CD4+ or CD8+ T cells sorted from blood, taken in a trial of the OX40 agonist ivuxolimab. The chain joins TRBV5-4 to TRBJ1-5, with D hard to call. The receptor's source is an adult with an advanced solid tumor such as melanoma, head and neck, liver or kidney cancer. CDR3 protein: CASSLEGQPQHF. CDR3 nucleotide sequence: TGTGCCAGCAGCTTGGAGGGACAGCCCCAGCATTTT.